This TCR beta chain is drawn from a study of neurological immune-mediated disorders. Sequencing of 15-18 subjects in each run yielded over 160 million TCR-beta sequences. MiXCR, run by TCRdb on the 5' RACE reads, gives a single entry per CDR3 protein. In the table there are around 69,000 distinct CDR3 sequences, about 3.4% of which are singletons. The junction had 7 bases not matched to a gene; V was cut back by 3 bases and J by 2 bases. The CDR3 is 16 residues long. Germline assignment: CDR1 SGHKS and CDR2 YYEKEE (reference sequence). The chain employs TRBV5-5 and TRBJ2-1, with 8 bases identical to TRBD1. The TCR originated in a man in his forties with multiple sclerosis. What was sequenced was PBMCs. Written as DNA, the CDR3 is TGTGCCAGCAGCTCCCAGGGGGCTTCCCCCTACAATGAGCAGTTCTTC. This sequence encodes CASSSQGASPYNEQFF.